Sequencing of this TCR beta chain was carried out in a study of blood T cell repertoires in COVID-19. About the research overall: Collection of acute and convalescent COVID-19 samples took place in the United States, Italy and Spain. The cDNA or gDNA used as material had been derived from T cells, B-cell-depleted T cells, or PBMCs.

The CDR3 length is 15 residues. Trimming took off 5 bases at V and 4 bases at J, with 15 bases between the two ends. The V gene's germline CDR1 is SEHNR and CDR2 FQNEAQ (reference sequence). Per the original methods: Reference gene primer amplification gave estimated nucleated cell counts. TCRdb's table, derived via immunoSEQ multiplex PCR, lists solely in-frame clones and lacks some. V, J and clone size are those of that table, while D and trimming were read from the DNA. The table records fewer than 300,000 clones, roughly 83% of them present only once. The rearrangement joins TRBV7-9 to TRBJ2-1, with D tentatively TRBD2 (7 bases). This TCR was recovered from a woman in her seventies with active or convalescent COVID-19. The specimen was peripheral blood. CDR3 region: CASSPTGGRYNEQFF. CDR3 nucleotide sequence: TGTGCCAGCAGCCCAACGGGGGGCAGATACAATGAGCAGTTCTTC.